The rows below give T cell receptor beta chains drawn from one sample of a study of neurological immune-mediated disorders. Using its own MiXCR run on the 5' RACE reads, TCRdb lists one record per CDR3 protein. In the table there are 70,000 to 75,000 distinct CDR3 sequences, approximately 14% of which are singletons. Sequenced sample: PBMCs. Every receptor here comes from a female donor with HTLV-1-associated myelopathy (HAM/TSP). Both conserved end residues are part of each CDR3. A D gene is named only where the DNA matches it firmly. Some rows have no size entry. The others give once, few or many, or a class for an expanded clone.

many,TRBJ2-7,.,TRBV12-3/TRBV12-4,TGTGCCAGCAGTCACAGGGTGGGCGAGCAGTACTTC,CASSHRVGEQYF
.,TRBJ2-2,TRBD1,TRBV5-5,TGTGCCAGCAGCCCGGGACAGGTGAACACCGGGGAGCTGTTTTTT,CASSPGQVNTGELFF
many,TRBJ1-6,.,TRBV5-1,TGCGCCAGCAGCTTCGAAGGGCCTAATAATTCACCCCTCCACTTT,CASSFEGPNNSPLHF
few,TRBJ2-1,TRBD2,TRBV6-5,TGTGCCAGCAGTTGGCTAGCGGGGGGGTCAGACAATGAGCAGTTCTTC,CASSWLAGGSDNEQFF
many,TRBJ2-5,.,TRBV25-1,TGTGCCAGCTCTGGGACTTATCTGGAGACCCAGTACTTC,CASSGTYLETQYF
many,TRBJ2-5,TRBD2,TRBV5-1,TGCGCCAGCAGCTCCGGGACTAGTGGGGAGACCCAGTACTTC,CASSSGTSGETQYF
many,TRBJ2-6,.,TRBV28,TGTGCCAGCAACCTGAACTCTGGGGCCAACGTCCTGACTTTC,CASNLNSGANVLTF
medium-sized,TRBJ2-2,.,TRBV20-1,TGCAGTGCCCTAATAGTGGGCGGGGAGGTCACCGGGGAGCTGTTTTTT,CSALIVGGEVTGELFF
many,TRBJ1-4,TRBD1,TRBV2,TGTGCCAGCAGGAGGACAGGGAATGAAAAACTGTTTTTT,CASRRTGNEKLFF
many,TRBJ1-1,.,TRBV6-6,TGTGCCAGCAGTTACGCAGGGACAACTGAAGCTTTCTTT,CASSYAGTTEAFF
few,TRBJ2-2,.,TRBV5-1,TGCGCCAGCAGCACCCAGAAAATGGGGAGCACCGGGGAGCTGTTTTTT,CASSTQKMGSTGELFF
many,TRBJ2-1,TRBD2,TRBV4-2,TGTGCCAGCAGCTTAAAATGGGCTAGCGGGAGGACCTACAATGAGCAGTTCTTC,CASSLKWASGRTYNEQFF
many,TRBJ2-2,TRBD2,TRBV5-1,TGCGCCAGCAGTCCCTGGAACGGGAGGGTGAACACCGGGGAGCTGTTTTTT,CASSPWNGRVNTGELFF
many,TRBJ2-4,TRBD2,TRBV12-3/TRBV12-4,TGTGCCAGCAGTTTTGCCGCGGGGGTAAAATGGTTC,CASSFAAGVKWF
medium-sized,TRBJ2-7,.,TRBV7-8,TGTGCCAGCAGCTTGGGCAGCTTCGGCTCCTACGAGCAGTACTTC,CASSLGSFGSYEQYF
.,TRBJ2-5,TRBD1,TRBV28,TGTGCCAGCCAGGGGACAGCCCAAGAGACCCAGTACTTC,CASQGTAQETQYF
many,TRBJ2-7,.,TRBV28,TGTGCCAGCAGTTTATTAGGACGAATGTTCGAGCAGTACTTC,CASSLLGRMFEQYF
many,TRBJ2-3,TRBD2,TRBV20-1,TGCAGTGCTAGTTCTGGGCTAGCGGGGAGAAGCACAGATACGCAGTATTTT,CSASSGLAGRSTDTQYF
many,TRBJ1-4,.,TRBV5-1,TGCGCCAGCAGCTGGAACTTTGCAACTAATGAAAAACTGTTTTTT,CASSWNFATNEKLFF
many,TRBJ2-7,.,TRBV27,TGTGCCAGCCCCAAGATAGCGGACTACGAGCAGTACTTC,CASPKIADYEQYF
.,TRBJ2-1,.,TRBV3-1,TGTGCCAGCAGCCAAGTAGGAGGGGATTACAATGAGCAGTTCTTC,CASSQVGGDYNEQFF
many,TRBJ2-5,.,TRBV6-2/TRBV6-3,TGTGCCAGCAGTTACGGGGACGCCAGAACGGAGACCCAGTACTTC,CASSYGDARTETQYF
many,TRBJ1-2,.,TRBV7-2,TGTGCCAGCACCATACCCCCGGGACTCCGCTATGGCTACACCTTC,CASTIPPGLRYGYTF
few,TRBJ2-2,TRBD1,TRBV5-1,TGCGCCAGCAGCTTATCGACAGGGAGAGGCGGGGAGCTGTTTTTT,CASSLSTGRGGELFF
few,TRBJ2-7,TRBD1,TRBV5-1,TGCGCCAGCACCATGGACAGGGGCAACTACGAGCAGTACTTC,CASTMDRGNYEQYF
many,TRBJ2-5,.,TRBV29-1,TGCAGCGTTGGACCGGACGGGGAGACCCAGTACTTC,CSVGPDGETQYF
many,TRBJ2-1,.,TRBV6-6,TGTGCCAGCATCAAGGGGATGGCCTACAATGAGCAGTTCTTC,CASIKGMAYNEQFF
many,TRBJ1-1,.,TRBV7-8,TGTGCCAGCAGCTTAGGAATAAACACTGAAGCTTTCTTT,CASSLGINTEAFF
many,TRBJ1-4,TRBD1,TRBV7-6,TGTGCCAGCAGCTTAGCAACCAGGGGGCGCGAAAAACTGTTTTTT,CASSLATRGREKLFF
many,TRBJ2-7,.,TRBV7-8,TGTGCCAGCAGCCCACCCCAGGGGGGTGTCTACGAGCAGTACTTC,CASSPPQGGVYEQYF
many,TRBJ2-4,.,TRBV6-1,TGTGCCAGCAGTCTATCCTTCCGGATGGCCAAAAACATTCAGTACTTC,CASSLSFRMAKNIQYF
many,TRBJ1-1,.,TRBV20-1,TGCAGTGCTAGTGTGGGGTTGAACACTGAAGCTTTCTTT,CSASVGLNTEAFF
many,TRBJ2-7,.,TRBV18,TGTGCCAGCTCACCACCGGCGTTTTACTACGAGCAGTACTTC,CASSPPAFYYEQYF
many,TRBJ2-1,TRBD2,TRBV10-3,TGTGCCATCAGTGAGAGCGGGGGGGTCTACAATGAGCAGTTCTTC,CAISESGGVYNEQFF
many,TRBJ1-1,TRBD1,TRBV10-3,TGTGCCATCAGTGAGAGACAGGGGTACACTGAAGCTTTCTTT,CAISERQGYTEAFF
many,TRBJ2-1,TRBD2,TRBV7-9,TGTGCCAGCAGCTTAGATTCTAGCGGGGGCAATGAGCAGTTCTTC,CASSLDSSGGNEQFF
many,TRBJ2-1,TRBD2,TRBV9,TGTGCCAGCAGCGTTACGAGCGGGGGGGCAAAGGGTGAGCAGTTCTTC,CASSVTSGGAKGEQFF
many,TRBJ2-1,TRBD2,TRBV4-2,TGTGCCAGCAGCCGTACTAGCGGGGCTTACAATGAGCAGTTCTTC,CASSRTSGAYNEQFF
many,TRBJ2-6,.,TRBV10-3,TGTGCCACCTACACAAAGGGAAATCTCTCTGGGGCCAACGTCCTGACTTTC,CATYTKGNLSGANVLTF
.,TRBJ2-2,TRBD2,TRBV20-1,TGCAGTGCTCGGGAGGGGGTCCGGGAGCTGTTTTTT,CSAREGVRELFF
many,TRBJ2-7,.,TRBV20-1,TGCAGTGCTATTCACCGAACCTACGAGCAGTACTTC,CSAIHRTYEQYF